Shown below are 10 T cell receptor beta chains from a single sample sequenced in a study of OX40 agonist ivuxolimab in advanced cancers. The data were produced by immunoSEQ multiplex PCR, yet TCRdb's version contains in-frame clones alone and is incomplete. Among just under 65,000 clones, approximately 90% were seen once, and the ten largest hold over 1%. Here the sequenced sample was CD4+ or CD8+ T cells sorted from blood, taken in a trial of the OX40 agonist ivuxolimab. Receptors originate from an adult with an advanced solid tumor such as melanoma, head and neck, liver or kidney cancer.

This clone appeared a single time. This chain links TRBV2 with TRBJ2-3, with D possibly matching TRBD2 (6 bases). The CDR3 sequence is 15 residues long. CDR1 and CDR2 (germline): SNHLY, FYNNEI. V was pared by 2 bases and J by 4 bases, with 13 bases between. Written as DNA, the CDR3 is TGTGCCAGCAGTGAAAGTCGGGAGTCGGCAGATACGCAGTATTTT. It codes for CASSESRESADTQYF. The entire variable domain, with the rest obtained from reference TRBV2 and TRBJ2-3, is as follows: EPEVTQTPSHQVTQMGQEVILRCVPISNHLYFYWYRQILGQKVEFLVSFYNNEISEKSEIFDDQFSVERPDGSNFTLKIRSTKLEDSAMYFCASSESRESADTQYFGPGTRLTVL.

The V gene is TRBV20-1, the J gene TRBJ1-2, with 8 bases matching TRBD1. V shed 4 bases, J shed 8 bases, and the junction held 3 bases outside the gene matches. The germline V gene encodes CDR1 DFQATT and CDR2 SNEGSKA (reference sequence). The CDR3 has 11 amino acids. The CDR3 loop reads CSAIRTGGYTF. CDR3 nucleotides: TGCAGTGCTATTAGGACAGGGGGCTACACCTTC.

This sequence joins TRBV10-3 and TRBJ2-3; TRBD2 agrees at 8 bases. Trimming at V came to 4 bases and at J to 0 bases, leaving 3 bases not matched to a gene. This CDR3 has 15 residues. Germline V gene data show CDR1 as ENHRY and CDR2 as SYGVKD. CDR3 sequence reads: CAISAGLASTDTQYF. Here the CDR3 DNA reads TGTGCCATCAGTGCCGGACTAGCCAGCACAGATACGCAGTATTTT.

The rearrangement links TRBV5-8 to TRBJ2-1, with D tentatively TRBD1 (7 bases). V was pared by 1 base and J by 1 base, with 21 bases between. This CDR3 is built from 19 residues. Germline lookup yields CDR1 SGHTS and CDR2 YDEGEE. The DNA for the CDR3 is TGTGCCAGCAGCTTGCGGCAGGGGGGCTCAGCGGTATCCTACAATGAGCAGTTCTTC. It specifies CASSLRQGGSAVSYNEQFF.

The V gene is TRBV6-5, the J gene TRBJ2-2, with D perhaps matching TRBD1 or TRBD2 (5 bases each). Deletions cut 6 bases from V and 4 bases from J, with 15 bases between. The germline gives CDR1 MNHEY, CDR2 SVGAGI. This CDR3 spans 15 amino acids. CDR3 loop: CASSQHGAITGELFF. The CDR3 region has the DNA TGTGCCAGCAGCCAACACGGGGCGATCACCGGGGAGCTGTTTTTT.

The V gene is TRBV11-2, the J gene TRBJ2-7, with D tentatively TRBD1 (6 bases). The length of the CDR3 is 17 residues. Trimming cost V 5 bases and J 0 bases, with 20 bases left between them. CDR1 is SGHAT and CDR2 is FQNNGV in the germline V gene. The CDR3 is CASSPLRRGSSSYEQYF. CDR3 coding DNA: TGTGCCAGCAGCCCGTTACGAAGGGGGTCGAGCTCCTACGAGCAGTACTTC.

This clone is a singleton in its sample. The chain employs TRBV14 and TRBJ2-7; TRBD2 matches at 8 bases. The V gene end was trimmed by 9 bases and the J gene end by 0 bases; junction bases not matched to a gene: 19. Germline values: CDR1 SGHDN, CDR2 FVKESK. The CDR3 contains 18 residues. The CDR3 DNA is TGTGCCAGACTTAAGCCGGGACACCAGAGCGGGAGCTCCTACGAGCAGTACTTC. It is translated as CARLKPGHQSGSSYEQYF.

This sequence joins TRBV19 and TRBJ2-3; the D is unclear. The CDR3 has 15 amino acids. V lost 6 bases, J lost 2 bases, and 15 bases lay in between. Germline loops: CDR1 LNHDA, CDR2 SQIVND (reference sequence). The CDR3 here is CASSTGPFYTDTQYF. For the CDR3, the DNA is TGTGCCAGTAGCACCGGACCATTTTACACAGATACGCAGTATTTT.

The V call is TRBV6-5, the J call TRBJ2-7; 14 bases line up with TRBD2. Germline CDR1 and CDR2: MNHEY and SVGAGI. V lost 4 bases and J lost 5; bases outside the gene matches: 1. The CDR3 sequence is 14 residues long. The CDR3 DNA reads as TGTGCCAGCAGTTCGGGACTAGCGGGAGACGAGCAGTACTTC. Protein: CASSSGLAGDEQYF.

This chain links TRBV28 with TRBJ1-2, with D possibly matching TRBD1 (5 bases). Germline V gives CDR1 MDHEN, CDR2 SYDVKM. This CDR3 region has 15 residues. The germline V and J ends were trimmed by 7 bases and 5 bases, with 20 bases remaining between them. CDR3 in DNA: TGTGCCAGCACCGGGGAGGGCAGGGCCCTGTATGGCTACACCTTC. Translated, it gives CASTGEGRALYGYTF.